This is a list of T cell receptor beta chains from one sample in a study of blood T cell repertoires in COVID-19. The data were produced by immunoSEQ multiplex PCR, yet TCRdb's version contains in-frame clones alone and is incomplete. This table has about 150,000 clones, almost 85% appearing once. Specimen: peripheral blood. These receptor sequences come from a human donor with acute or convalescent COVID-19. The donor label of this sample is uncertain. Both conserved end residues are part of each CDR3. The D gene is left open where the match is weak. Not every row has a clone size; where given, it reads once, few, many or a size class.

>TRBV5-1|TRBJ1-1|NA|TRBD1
CASSLSKPGQGYPGTEAFF
TGCGCCAGCAGCTTAAGTAAACCGGGACAGGGGTACCCAGGCACTGAAGCTTTCTTT
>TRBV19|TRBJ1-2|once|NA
CASSIRREPGTSANYGYTF
TGTGCCAGTAGTATTAGAAGGGAACCCGGGACATCGGCAAACTATGGCTACACCTTC
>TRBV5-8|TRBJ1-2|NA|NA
CASSPEGDGRSGYTF
TGTGCCAGCAGCCCCGAGGGGGACGGGCGCAGTGGCTACACCTTC
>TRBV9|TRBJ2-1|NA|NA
CASSVGAGNYNEQFF
TGTGCCAGCAGCGTAGGGGCAGGGAACTACAATGAGCAGTTCTTC
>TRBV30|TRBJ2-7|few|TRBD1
CAWRGDRANHEQYF
TGTGCCTGGAGGGGGGACAGGGCAAATCACGAGCAGTACTTC
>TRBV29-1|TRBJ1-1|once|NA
CSVRRGYMNTEAFF
TGCAGCGTAAGGCGCGGGTACATGAACACTGAAGCTTTCTTT
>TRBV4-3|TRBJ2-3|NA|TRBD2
CASSQRRLAGVTDTQYF
TGCGCCAGCAGCCAGAGGCGACTAGCGGGGGTAACAGATACGCAGTATTTT
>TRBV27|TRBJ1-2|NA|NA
CASRLRQDFNYGYTF
TGTGCCAGCAGGCTTCGACAGGACTTTAACTATGGCTACACCTTC
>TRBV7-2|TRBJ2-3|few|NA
CASSLRGITDTQYF
TGTGCCAGCAGTCTCCGGGGTATCACAGATACGCAGTATTTT
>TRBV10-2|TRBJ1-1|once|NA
CASSENGSGGETEAFF
TGCGCCAGCAGTGAGAACGGATCGGGGGGAGAAACTGAAGCTTTCTTT
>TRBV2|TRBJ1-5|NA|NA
CASSAWTDNQPQHF
TGTGCCAGCAGTGCGTGGACAGACAATCAGCCCCAGCATTTT
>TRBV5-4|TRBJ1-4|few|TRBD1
CASSLRDRRTEKLFF
TGTGCCAGCAGCCTGAGGGACAGGCGGACCGAAAAACTGTTTTTT
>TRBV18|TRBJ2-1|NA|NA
CASSPRQGYNEQFF
TGTGCCAGCTCACCACGGCAGGGCTACAATGAGCAGTTCTTC
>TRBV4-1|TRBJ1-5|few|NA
CASSQEGAPNQPQHF
TGCGCCAGCAGCCAAGAGGGGGCTCCCAATCAGCCCCAGCATTTT
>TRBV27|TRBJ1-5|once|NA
CASNTGSGQPQHF
TGTGCCAGCAACACAGGGAGTGGTCAGCCCCAGCATTTT
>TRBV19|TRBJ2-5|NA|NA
CASSMGQGGETQYF
TGTGCCAGTAGTATGGGACAAGGAGGAGAGACCCAGTACTTC
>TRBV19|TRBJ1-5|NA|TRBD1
CASTVRRQGASSNQPQHF
TGTGCCAGTACCGTTAGACGGCAGGGGGCGAGTAGCAATCAGCCCCAGCATTTT
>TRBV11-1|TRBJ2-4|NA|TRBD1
CASSLTGVENIQYF
TGTGCCAGCAGCCTTACAGGGGTCGAAAACATTCAGTACTTC
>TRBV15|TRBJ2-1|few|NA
CATSRDGMSRGSYNEQFF
TGTGCCACCAGCAGGGACGGCATGAGCCGGGGGTCGTACAATGAGCAGTTCTTC
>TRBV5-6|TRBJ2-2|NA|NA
CASGLYRDRNTGELFF
TGTGCCAGCGGACTATACCGGGACAGGAACACCGGGGAGCTGTTTTTT
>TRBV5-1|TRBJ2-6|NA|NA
CASRRGSSGANVLTF
TGCGCCAGCAGGAGGGGGAGCTCTGGGGCCAACGTCCTGACTTTC
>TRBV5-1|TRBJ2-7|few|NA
CASSLNGVGYEQYF
TGCGCCAGCAGTCTCAACGGGGTTGGCTACGAGCAGTACTTC
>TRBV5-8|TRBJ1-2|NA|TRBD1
CASSLGQRGNYGYTF
TGTGCCAGCAGCCTGGGACAGCGGGGGAATTATGGCTACACCTTC
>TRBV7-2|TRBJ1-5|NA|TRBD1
CASSLGARGIQPQHF
TGTGCCAGCAGCTTAGGCGCCAGGGGGATTCAGCCCCAGCATTTT
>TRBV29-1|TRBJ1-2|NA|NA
CSVEVGGWGGYTF
TGCAGCGTGGAAGTGGGAGGCTGGGGTGGCTACACCTTC
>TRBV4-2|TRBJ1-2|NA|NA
CASSQDYSTAGGPIFGYTF
TGTGCCAGCAGCCAAGATTATTCAACGGCGGGTGGCCCTATTTTTGGCTACACCTTC
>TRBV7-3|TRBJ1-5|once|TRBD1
CASSSETGEGNQPQHF
TGTGCCAGCAGCTCCGAAACAGGGGAAGGCAATCAGCCCCAGCATTTT
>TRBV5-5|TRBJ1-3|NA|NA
CASSPDRNSGNTIYF
TGTGCCAGCAGCCCGGACAGAAACTCTGGAAACACCATATATTTT
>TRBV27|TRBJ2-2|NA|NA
CASSPTTNRAQTGELFF
TGTGCCAGCAGTCCTACGACCAACAGGGCCCAAACCGGGGAGCTGTTTTTT
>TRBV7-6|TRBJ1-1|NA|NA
CASSSGVLTTEAFF
TGTGCCAGCAGCTCGGGGGTGTTGACCACTGAAGCTTTCTTT
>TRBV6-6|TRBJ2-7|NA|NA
CASSSTGSYEQYF
TGTGCCAGCAGCTCGACAGGCTCCTACGAGCAGTACTTC
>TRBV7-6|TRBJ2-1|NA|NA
CASSLIPQGEGSYNEQFF
TGTGCCAGCAGCTTAATACCACAGGGGGAGGGTTCCTACAATGAGCAGTTCTTC
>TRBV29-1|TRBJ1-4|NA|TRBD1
CSVGGTGGEKLFF
TGCAGCGTGGGGGGCACAGGGGGCGAAAAACTGTTTTTT
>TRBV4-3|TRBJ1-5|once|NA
CASSQVVGGQPQHF
TGCGCCAGCAGCCAAGTGGTAGGAGGTCAGCCCCAGCATTTT
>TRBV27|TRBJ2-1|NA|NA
CASSLYSNYNEQFF
TGTGCCAGCAGTTTATACTCAAACTACAATGAGCAGTTCTTC
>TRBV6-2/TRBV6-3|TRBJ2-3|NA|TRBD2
CASSYSTSGEGTDTQYF
TGTGCCAGCAGTTACTCGACTAGCGGGGAGGGCACAGATACGCAGTATTTT
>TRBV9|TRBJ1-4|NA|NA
CASSAKRGVATNEKLFF
TGTGCCAGCAGCGCGAAGAGAGGAGTTGCAACTAATGAAAAACTGTTTTTT
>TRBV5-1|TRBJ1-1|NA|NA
CASRDMNTEAFF
TGCGCCAGCAGGGACATGAACACTGAAGCTTTCTTT
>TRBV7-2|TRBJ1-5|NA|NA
CASSQYRVLDNQPQHF
TGTGCCAGCAGCCAATACAGGGTTTTAGACAATCAGCCCCAGCATTTT
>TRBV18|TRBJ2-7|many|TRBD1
CASSPRQGENEQYF
TGTGCCAGCTCACCAAGGCAGGGGGAGAACGAGCAGTACTTC
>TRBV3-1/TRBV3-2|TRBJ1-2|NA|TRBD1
CASSQALGTAYGYTF
TGTGCCAGCAGCCAAGCCCTTGGGACAGCCTATGGCTACACCTTC
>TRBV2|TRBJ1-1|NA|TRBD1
CASRGQGLGNTEAFF
TGTGCCAGCAGGGGACAGGGTCTCGGGAACACTGAAGCTTTCTTT
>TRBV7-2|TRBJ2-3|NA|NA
CASSFSGSPGDTQYF
TGTGCCAGCAGCTTTTCCGGGTCCCCCGGGGATACGCAGTATTTT
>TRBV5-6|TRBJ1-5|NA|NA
CASSSMTYSNQPQHF
TGTGCCAGCAGCTCGATGACATATAGCAATCAGCCCCAGCATTTT
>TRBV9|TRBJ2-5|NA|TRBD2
CASSPGTSQQETQYF
TGTGCCAGCAGCCCCGGGACTAGCCAACAAGAGACCCAGTACTTC
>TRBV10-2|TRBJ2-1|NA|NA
CASRSAYNEQFF
TGCGCCAGCAGGTCTGCCTACAATGAGCAGTTCTTC
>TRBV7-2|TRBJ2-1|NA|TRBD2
CASGTSGGAHEQFF
TGTGCCAGCGGTACTAGCGGGGGGGCCCATGAGCAGTTCTTC
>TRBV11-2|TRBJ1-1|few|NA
CASSSQGNTEAFF
TGTGCCAGCAGCTCCCAGGGGAACACTGAAGCTTTCTTT
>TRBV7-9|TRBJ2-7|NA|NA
CASSSPQGSSSYEQYF
TGTGCCAGCAGCTCCCCCCAGGGGTCGAGCTCCTACGAGCAGTACTTC
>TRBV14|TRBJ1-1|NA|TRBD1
CASSLTGGTEAFF
TGTGCCAGCAGCCTCACAGGGGGCACTGAAGCTTTCTTT
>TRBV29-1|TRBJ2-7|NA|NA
CSVQRGSEQYF
TGCAGCGTTCAGAGAGGTTCCGAGCAGTACTTC
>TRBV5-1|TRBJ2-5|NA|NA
CASRGGDQETQYF
TGCGCCAGCAGAGGGGGGGACCAAGAGACCCAGTACTTC
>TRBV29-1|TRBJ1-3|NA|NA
CSVTTGNTIYF
TGCAGCGTTACTACAGGGAACACTATATATTTT
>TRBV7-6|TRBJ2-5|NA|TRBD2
CASSTLAGETQYF
TGTGCCAGCAGCACACTAGCGGGGGAGACCCAGTACTTC
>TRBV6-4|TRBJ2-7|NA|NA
CASSLQAGKEQYF
TGTGCCAGCAGCCTACAGGCAGGAAAGGAGCAGTACTTC
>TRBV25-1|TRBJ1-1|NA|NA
CASKVPGTEAFF
TGTGCCAGCAAGGTCCCGGGGACTGAAGCTTTCTTT
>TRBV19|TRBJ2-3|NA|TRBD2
CASSDGTSGGGDTQYF
TGTGCCAGTAGTGATGGGACTAGCGGGGGTGGAGATACGCAGTATTTT
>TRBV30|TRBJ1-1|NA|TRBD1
CAWTDRVGTEAFF
TGTGCCTGGACGGACAGGGTGGGCACTGAAGCTTTCTTT
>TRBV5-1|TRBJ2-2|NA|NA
CASSPRGVRNTGELFF
TGCGCCAGCAGCCCGCGGGGTGTGAGGAACACCGGGGAGCTGTTTTTT